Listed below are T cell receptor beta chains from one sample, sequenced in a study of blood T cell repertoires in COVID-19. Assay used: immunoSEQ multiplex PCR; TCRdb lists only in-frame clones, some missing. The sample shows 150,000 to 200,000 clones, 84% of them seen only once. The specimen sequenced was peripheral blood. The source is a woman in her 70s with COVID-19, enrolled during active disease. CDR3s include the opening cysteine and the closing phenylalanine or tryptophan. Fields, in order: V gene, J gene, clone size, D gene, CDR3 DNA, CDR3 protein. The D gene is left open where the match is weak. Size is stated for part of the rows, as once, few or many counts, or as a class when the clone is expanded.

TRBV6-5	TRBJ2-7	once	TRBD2	TGTGCCAGCAGTCCTCGACTAGCCCACGAGCAGTACTTC	CASSPRLAHEQYF
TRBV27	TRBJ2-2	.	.	TGTGCCAGCAGTTCTATCTACACCGGGGAGCTGTTTTTT	CASSSIYTGELFF
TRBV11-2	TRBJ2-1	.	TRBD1	TGTGCCAGCAGCTGGGACAGGAACAATGAGCAGTTCTTC	CASSWDRNNEQFF
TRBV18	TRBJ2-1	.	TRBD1	TGTGCCAGCTCACCACAGGAACAGGGGCGAAATGAGCAGTTCTTC	CASSPQEQGRNEQFF
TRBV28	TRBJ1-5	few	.	TGTGCCAGCAGGCCCCTGGGGGCAGCGTATAGCAATCAGCCCCAGCATTTT	CASRPLGAAYSNQPQHF
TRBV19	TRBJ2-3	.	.	TGTGCCAGTAGTCCCCGCCAGAGGACTGGGAGCACAGATACGCAGTATTTT	CASSPRQRTGSTDTQYF
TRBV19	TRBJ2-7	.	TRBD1	TGTGCCAGTAGACGAGGGACAGGAGGAAACTACGAGCAGTACTTC	CASRRGTGGNYEQYF
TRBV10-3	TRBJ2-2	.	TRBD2	TGTGCCATCAGTCTGATTAGCGGGGCAAACACCGGGGAGCTGTTTTTT	CAISLISGANTGELFF
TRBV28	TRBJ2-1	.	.	TGTGCCAGCAGTTTGGGGCCTCAGAAGAACTCCTACAATGAGCAGTTCTTC	CASSLGPQKNSYNEQFF
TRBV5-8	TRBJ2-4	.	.	TGTGCCAGCAGCTTGGACAGAAAAAACATTCAGTACTTC	CASSLDRKNIQYF
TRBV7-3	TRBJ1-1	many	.	TGTGCCAGCAGCTTAATTAGGGGGACTGAAGCTTTCTTT	CASSLIRGTEAFF
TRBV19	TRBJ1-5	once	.	TGTGCCAGTAGTATAGATCGGCTCAGGTTCGGCAATCAGCCCCAGCATTTT	CASSIDRLRFGNQPQHF
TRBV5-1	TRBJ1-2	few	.	TGCGCCAGCAGCTTGGATCGGGAATCGGTCTATGGCTACACCTTC	CASSLDRESVYGYTF
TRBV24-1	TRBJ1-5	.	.	TGTGCCACCAGTGATTTGAGCGGTAATCAGCCCCAGCATTTT	CATSDLSGNQPQHF
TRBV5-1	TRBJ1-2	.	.	TGCGCCAGCTGGGCCCTCCCAGGCGTCTATGGCTACACCTTC	CASWALPGVYGYTF
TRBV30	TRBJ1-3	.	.	TGTGCCTGGAGTTCGGGAACGCTGAACACCATATATTTT	CAWSSGTLNTIYF
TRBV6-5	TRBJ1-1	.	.	TGTGCCAGCACCCGAACAGGGAACACTGAAGCTTTCTTT	CASTRTGNTEAFF